These T cell receptor beta chains were read from a single sample in a study of control samples from healthy donors and cancer patients. Sequencing was performed with immunoSEQ multiplex PCR; in TCRdb, only in-frame clones are kept and a portion is missing. The repertoire consists of 140,000 to 150,000 clones, with roughly 93% occurring once and the leading ten covering under 7%. Sequencing input: blood. These receptors came from a man between 18 and 29 years old in good health. Both conserved end residues are part of each CDR3. A D gene is named only where the DNA matches it firmly. Expanded clones get a size class; other rows say once, few or many, or leave the size out.

D	J	size	V	DNA	CDR3
TRBD1	TRBJ1-3	.	TRBV29-1	TGCAGCGCAGGAGAAGGGGGCGGAAACACCATATATTTT	CSAGEGGGNTIYF
.	TRBJ2-7	once	TRBV9	TGTGCCAGCAGCCCCTGGTCGGGGGCTTACGAGCAGTACTTC	CASSPWSGAYEQYF
.	TRBJ1-1	.	TRBV6-6	TGTGCCAGCAGTAACTCCAGGGAGTTGGGTGAAGCTTTCTTT	CASSNSRELGEAFF
.	TRBJ1-2	.	TRBV27	TGTGCCAGCAGTTTTAGGGGGGGTCAGTATGGCTACACCTTC	CASSFRGGQYGYTF
.	TRBJ1-3	.	TRBV6-6	TGTGCCAGCGAAGGCGGTTACTCTGGAAACACCATATATTTT	CASEGGYSGNTIYF
TRBD1	TRBJ2-2	.	TRBV19	TGTGCCAGTAGTATAGATCGTAAGACACCGGGACAGAACGTCGGGGAGCTGTTTTTT	CASSIDRKTPGQNVGELFF
.	TRBJ2-1	.	TRBV29-1	TGCAGCGTTGAAGGTCGGTTGAGAAAAGGGGGATACAATGAGCAGTTCTTC	CSVEGRLRKGGYNEQFF
TRBD1	TRBJ1-5	.	TRBV28	TGTGCCAGCAGTCCTACAACACTCCTCGGACAGGGCTTATATAGCAATCAGCCCCAGCATTTT	CASSPTTLLGQGLYSNQPQHF
.	TRBJ1-2	.	TRBV4-1	TGCGCCAGCAGCCAAGATTCGGCGGCACAGGGCTGGAGGGGCTACACCTTC	CASSQDSAAQGWRGYTF
.	TRBJ1-2	.	TRBV27	TGTGCCAGCAGTTTAGGGGAACCTTATGGCTACACCTTC	CASSLGEPYGYTF
.	TRBJ1-1	.	TRBV29-1	TGCAGCGTTTATAAACCGCCAGGACCTGAAGCTTTCTTT	CSVYKPPGPEAFF
.	TRBJ2-7	.	TRBV4-1	TGCGCCAGCAGCCAAGAAAGTGTTGGCTACGAGCAGTACTTC	CASSQESVGYEQYF
.	TRBJ1-5	.	TRBV6-5	TGTGCCAGCAAGGGGGTGAACGGCAATCAGCCCCAGCATTTT	CASKGVNGNQPQHF
.	TRBJ1-4	.	TRBV7-9	TGTGCCAGCAGCCCCCGTTACTCTAATGAAAAACTGTTTTTT	CASSPRYSNEKLFF
.	TRBJ1-1	.	TRBV19	TGTGCCAGTAGTATTTCGAACAGGGCGGCTTTCTTT	CASSISNRAAFF
.	TRBJ1-5	.	TRBV7-2	TGTGCCAGCAGCTTACGCCGGGGTGGTCAGCCCCAGCATTTT	CASSLRRGGQPQHF
.	TRBJ1-5	.	TRBV6-6	TGTGCCAGCAGAGTTTCCCGATATGATCAGCCCCAGCATTTT	CASRVSRYDQPQHF
TRBD2	TRBJ2-1	once	TRBV7-8	TGTGCCACCCGGGGAAGCGGGAACTACAATGAGCAGTTCTTC	CATRGSGNYNEQFF
.	TRBJ1-1	.	TRBV6-5	TGTGCCAGCAGTTACTCACGGGTAACGAACACTGAAGCTTTCTTT	CASSYSRVTNTEAFF
.	TRBJ1-3	.	TRBV15	TGTGCCACCAGCGGTGGGGGTGATCGAAACACCATATATTTT	CATSGGGDRNTIYF
.	TRBJ1-5	.	TRBV18	TGTGCCAGCTCACAATTTACCAATCAGCCCCAGCATTTT	CASSQFTNQPQHF
.	TRBJ2-1	once	TRBV28	TGTGCCAGCAGTTTACAATCCGGGACTCGGGGTGATGAGCAGTTCTTC	CASSLQSGTRGDEQFF
TRBD2	TRBJ2-1	.	TRBV18	TGTGCCAGCTCACGCGGGAGCTCCTACAATGAGCAGTTCTTC	CASSRGSSYNEQFF
.	TRBJ1-6	.	TRBV4-1	TGCGCCAGCAGCCAAGAGACACGCTCACCCCTCCACTTT	CASSQETRSPLHF
.	TRBJ2-3	.	TRBV5-1	TGCGCCAGCAGCTTGACTTCCCCCTCGTCTGCACGGAATACGCAGTATTTT	CASSLTSPSSARNTQYF
.	TRBJ2-1	.	TRBV30	TGTGCCTGGAGTGACCACCTTGAGGGGGGACCGTTCTTC	CAWSDHLEGGPFF
.	TRBJ1-4	.	TRBV12-3/TRBV12-4	TGTGCCAGCAGAATGAGGCCTATCGAAAAACTGTTTTTT	CASRMRPIEKLFF
.	TRBJ1-2	.	TRBV7-9	TGTGCCAGCAGCCTACAGGACAACTATGGCTACACCTTC	CASSLQDNYGYTF
.	TRBJ1-1	.	TRBV7-9	TGTGCCAGCGAACCCCCGATATTGAACACTGAAGCTTTCTTT	CASEPPILNTEAFF